This TCR beta chain was identified during a study of Graves' ophthalmopathy and Graves' hyperthyroidism. Study conclusions and caveats: Most clonotypes expanded in thyroid above 0.001 frequency were present in blood too.

The table lists this clonotype with many counts. Antigen unknown. Germline and junction disagree at one end, which may indicate a read error. RNA transcripts yielded amplified TCR beta CDR3 regions. HTBI primers were used in a first-round RT-PCR, which preceded a second-round multiplex PCR. TCRdb redid the calling of the multiplex PCR reads with MiXCR, one entry per CDR3 protein. The sample includes around 670,000 distinct CDR3 sequences, 40% seen only once; the top ten take approximately 43%. Sampling 10 ml of fresh peripheral blood provided the PBMCs. From germline, CDR1 is SGHTA and CDR2 FQGTGA. CDR3 length equals 15 residues.

The chain employs TRBV7-3 and TRBJ1-6, with D hard to call. Sequencing was carried out using peripheral blood. The receptor comes from an adult man with Graves' ophthalmopathy. This CDR3 reads CASSLSGIRNSPLHF. The DNA of the CDR3 is TGTGCCAGCAGCTTATCCGGGATACGCAATTCGCCCCTCCACTTT. The full variable domain, in which reference TRBV7-3 and TRBJ1-6 provide the parts outside the CDR3, is GAGVSQTPSNKVTEKGKYVELRCDPISGHTALYWYRQSLGQGPEFLIYFQGTGAADDSGLPNDRFFAVRPEGSVSTLKIQRTERGDSAVYLCASSLSGIRNSPLHFGNGTRLTVT.